What follows are 23 T cell receptor beta chains derived from one specimen sequenced in a study of regulatory T cells in long-lasting Graves disease. Sequencing libraries for TCR beta were prepared with iRepertoire HTBI primers and Arm-PCR of CDR3 regions. One entry per CDR3 protein, called by TCRdb with MiXCR from the multiplex PCR reads. The sample consists of about 500,000 distinct CDR3 sequences, 9.5% to 15% of them appearing once. As for time point: newly diagnosed GD, antithyroid drugs for less than 3 months. Extracted PBMC RNA gave rise to the TCR library. These sequences were also reported in another study, on T cells in Graves' hyperthyroidism and ophthalmopathy.

This specimen consisted of peripheral blood mononuclear cells (PBMCs), obtained at new diagnosis, from a patient treated with antithyroid drugs. These receptors were collected from a woman in her twenties or thirties with Graves disease.

This clonotype was recorded at least ten times. J is TRBJ2-7 and V is TRBV12-3 or TRBV12-4, with TRBD1 identical over 7 bases. This CDR3 is built from 14 residues. Trimming at V came to 6 bases and at J to 3 bases, leaving 8 bases not matched to a gene. The CDR3 coding sequence is TGTGCCAGCAGCCTGGACAGGCAAAACTACGAGCAGTACTTC. Amino acid sequence: CASSLDRQNYEQYF.

To note about this clonotype: A read error may explain this, as a much larger clone is one base away. J is TRBJ2-7 and V is TRBV7-8, with D perhaps being TRBD1 or TRBD2 (6 bases each). In germline, CDR1 is SGHVS, CDR2 FQNEAQ. The CDR3 loop spans 16 amino acids. The V gene lost 8 bases and the J gene lost 3 bases, with 23 bases spanning the gap. The DNA of the CDR3 is TGTGCCAGCGGCTCGACCGAGGGGGGAGTCGGCTACGAGCAGTACTTC. This gives the protein CASGSTEGGVGYEQYF.

This clonotype was recorded at least ten times. The chain combines TRBV12-3 or TRBV12-4 with TRBJ1-2; D ambiguous. V was clipped by 3 bases and J by 4 bases, with 9 bases between them. The CDR3 is made up of 13 amino acids. This chain's CDR3 is CASSFRETYGYTF. The DNA for the CDR3 is TGTGCCAGCAGTTTCCGAGAGACCTATGGCTACACCTTC.

A word on this clonotype: One junction end does not reproduce the germline sequence, and a read error may be involved. The V call is TRBV7-9, the J call TRBJ2-7; the D call may be TRBD1 or TRBD2 (6 bases each). The CDR3 has 14 residues. Germline CDR1 is SEHNR and CDR2 is FQNEAQ (reference sequence). The CDR3 nucleotides are TGTGCCCGCAGCTTAGGGGGACTCGATATGGAGCAGTACTTC. Its protein product is CARSLGGLDMEQYF. The entire variable domain, with the rest obtained from reference TRBV7-9 and TRBJ2-7, is as follows: DTGVSQNPRHKITKRGQNVTFRCDPISEHNRLYWYRQTLGQGPEFLTYFQNEAQLEKSRLLSDRFSAERPKGSFSTLEIQRTEQGDSAMYLCARSLGGLDMEQYFGPGTRLTVT.

This clonotype was detected many times. The chain employs TRBV3-1 and TRBJ1-2, with D maybe TRBD1 (5 bases). The CDR3 is made up of 13 amino acids. The V end was cut by 4 bases, the J end by 7 bases, with 13 bases between. Germline V lookup: CDR1 LGHDT, CDR2 YNNKEL (reference sequence). The CDR3 DNA sequence: TGTGCCAGCAGCCCCACCGGGGGTCGTGGCTACACCTTC. Its translation is CASSPTGGRGYTF.

A few counts support this clonotype. V is TRBV24-1 and J is TRBJ2-1, with D perhaps given as TRBD1 or TRBD2 (6 bases each). Germline V gives CDR1 KGHDR, CDR2 SFDVKD. The CDR3 runs to 15 residues. The V gene lost 7 bases and the J gene lost 4 bases, with 16 bases spanning the gap. The chain's CDR3 is CATSRRGDVYNEQFF. In nucleotides, the CDR3 is TGTGCCACCAGCCGTAGGGGGGACGTTTACAATGAGCAGTTCTTC.

This clonotype has ten or more counts. The rearrangement links TRBV6-1 to TRBJ2-3; D possibly corresponds to TRBD1 (6 bases). CDR1 is MNHNS and CDR2 is SASEGT in the germline V gene. The CDR3 sequence is 15 residues long. V shed 6 bases and J shed 2 bases, with 15 bases lying between them. The CDR3: CASRGRRGSTDTQYF. In DNA, the CDR3 is TGTGCCAGCAGGGGGAGAAGGGGGTCCACAGATACGCAGTATTTT.

The chain has TRBV4-1 and TRBJ1-2; TRBD1 aligns across 10 bases. The CDR3 consists of 18 residues. The trim removed 2 bases at V and 4 bases at J, leaving 13 bases unmatched. Germline CDR1 is MGHRA and CDR2 is YSYEKL. CDR3 protein: CASSQTPGDRGRGYGYTF. In DNA form, the CDR3 reads TGCGCCAGCAGCCAAACCCCCGGAGACAGGGGGCGAGGCTATGGCTACACCTTC.

This clonotype has more than one count but fewer than ten. The J gene is TRBJ2-6, the V gene TRBV4-3; D might be TRBD2 (5 bases). V lost 0 bases to trimming and J lost 0 bases, with 9 bases between them. This CDR3 spans 17 amino acids. Germline V gives CDR1 LGHNA, CDR2 YSLEER. The CDR3 DNA reads TGCGCCAGCAGCCAAGATCGGGGTTACTCTGGGGCCAACGTCCTGACTTTC. This codes for CASSQDRGYSGANVLTF.

The table lists this clonotype with a few counts. This chain links TRBV7-2 with TRBJ2-7, with D unresolved. The CDR3 has 14 residues. In germline, CDR1 is SGHTA, CDR2 FQGNSA. Trimming removed 6 bases from V and 3 bases from J, with 15 bases in between. The CDR3 DNA sequence: TGTGCCAGCAGTTACGGTGTTGCGAACTACGAGCAGTACTTC. Protein product: CASSYGVANYEQYF.

This clonotype was seen more than once but under ten times. V usage is TRBV7-9 and J usage is TRBJ1-1; no reliable D call. The germline gives CDR1 SEHNR, CDR2 FQNEAQ (reference sequence). The CDR3 spans 15 residues. Trimming left V 5 bases short and J 2 bases short, with 15 bases between. The CDR3 protein is CASSLLGKINTEAFF. The CDR3 nucleotides read TGTGCCAGCAGCCTCCTTGGCAAGATTAACACTGAAGCTTTCTTT.

This clonotype showed up just a few times. With a much larger clone just one base away, this may be a read error. The chain links TRBV6-1 to TRBJ2-1; the D is unclear. The germline V gene has CDR1 MNHNS and CDR2 SASEGT. CDR3 length equals 13 residues. This CDR3 is CASSQSSYSEQFF. The CDR3, as DNA: TGTGCCAGCAGTCAGAGCTCCTACAGTGAGCAGTTCTTC.

This clonotype was detected many times. V gene TRBV19 combines with J gene TRBJ1-5; D might be TRBD1 (6 bases). From germline, CDR1 is LNHDA and CDR2 SQIVND (reference sequence). The CDR3 runs to 14 residues. V was clipped by 8 bases and J by 4 bases, with 15 bases between them. The CDR3 coding sequence is TGTGCCAGTTCTGGACAGACAGAGAATCAGCCCCAGCATTTT. Its protein product is CASSGQTENQPQHF.

This clonotype was counted at least ten times. The chain joins TRBV19 to TRBJ2-1; the match to TRBD1 covers 8 bases. CDR3 length equals 18 residues. After removal of 5 bases from V and 7 bases from J, the junction contained 19 bases not matched to a gene. Germline V gene data show CDR1 as LNHDA and CDR2 as SQIVND (reference sequence). The CDR3 here is CASSSPTSTGDFTNEQFF. The CDR3 coding sequence is TGTGCCAGTAGTTCCCCAACTTCGACAGGGGACTTCACTAATGAGCAGTTCTTC.

This clonotype was found many times. The CDR3 region is CSVEDPTGMNTEAFF. CDR3 in DNA: TGCAGCGTTGAAGATCCGACGGGCATGAACACTGAAGCTTTCTTT. The chain carries TRBV29-1 and TRBJ1-1; D call uncertain. The V and J ends lost 0 bases and 0 bases respectively, with 11 bases between them. Germline CDR1 is SQVTM and CDR2 is ANQGSEA. The CDR3 runs 15 residues.

With respect to this clonotype: One base away lies a much larger clone, so this may be a sequencing read error. CDR3 loop: CASSAATGNYEQYF. The CDR3 DNA reads as TGTGCCAGCTCAGCCGCGACAGGGAACTACGAGCAGTACTTC. The rearrangement joins TRBV18 to TRBJ2-7, with 7 bases aligning to TRBD1. Germline loops: CDR1 KGHSH, CDR2 LQKENI. Unmatched junction bases numbered 7, after V lost 5 bases and J lost 3 bases. The CDR3 runs to 14 residues.

This clonotype was recorded many times. This rearrangement joins TRBV20-1 to TRBJ2-1; TRBD1 is a possible D gene (5 bases). This CDR3 contains 11 residues. Germline lookup yields CDR1 DFQATT and CDR2 SNEGSKA (reference sequence). V was pared by 3 bases and J by 10 bases, with 10 bases between. The CDR3 bases are TGCAGTGCTAGTGGGGCCAGGGAGCAGTTCTTC. Translated: CSASGAREQFF.

In this sample, this clonotype turned up many times. The chain links TRBV27 to TRBJ2-3; D gene unclear. CDR1 is MNHEY, CDR2 SMNVEV, per germline (reference sequence). The CDR3 contains 15 residues. The V end was cut by 5 bases, the J end by 0 bases, with 12 bases between. The CDR3 DNA is TGTGCCAGCAGTATACGAAGCCGGAGCACAGATACGCAGTATTTT. Its protein product is CASSIRSRSTDTQYF.

This clonotype was counted at least ten times. The chain employs TRBV6-2 or TRBV6-3 and TRBJ2-7, with 11 bases fitting TRBD2. V shed 6 bases and J 4 bases; nucleotides not matched to a gene: 2. CDR3 size: 13 residues. The germline CDR1 and CDR2 sequences are MNHEY and SVGEGT. CDR3 nucleotides: TGTGCCAGCAGCCCTAGCGGGAGGTACGAGCAGTACTTC. It translates to CASSPSGRYEQYF.

The chain recombines TRBV6-5 with TRBJ1-2, with D tentatively TRBD1 (6 bases). The ends were cut back, 2 bases at V and 3 bases at J, with 13 bases in the middle. CDR1 is MNHEY and CDR2 is SVGAGI in the germline V gene. This CDR3 comprises 15 residues. CDR3 in amino acids: CASSYGYREHYGYTF. Written as DNA, the CDR3 is TGTGCCAGCAGTTACGGTTACAGGGAGCACTATGGCTACACCTTC.

This clonotype has ten or more counts. Mismatch with germline at one junction end may stem from a read error. The V gene is TRBV14, the J gene TRBJ2-5, with 11 nucleotides matching TRBD2. The CDR3 length is 14 residues. Germline V CDR1 and CDR2: SGHDN, FVKESK. Here the CDR3 reads CASRQGLAGETQYF. In DNA form, the CDR3 reads TGTGCCAGCAGGCAAGGACTAGCGGGAGAGACCCAGTACTTC.

V and J are TRBV20-1 and TRBJ2-7; TRBD2 aligns across 8 bases. Germline V CDR1 and CDR2: DFQATT, SNEGSKA (reference sequence). This CDR3 has 17 amino acids. The junction had 11 bases not matched to a gene; V was cut back by 0 bases and J by 1 base. Here the CDR3 DNA reads TGCAGTGCTAGAGACCCTCGGGCTAGCGGGCGATCCTACGAGCAGTACTTC. It specifies CSARDPRASGRSYEQYF.

CDR3 residues: CASSISRGGQPQHF. Written as DNA, the CDR3 is TGTGCCAGTAGTATATCCAGGGGTGGACAGCCCCAGCATTTT. The chain links TRBV19 to TRBJ1-5; possibly TRBD1 for D (6 bases). Per germline, CDR1 LNHDA and CDR2 SQIVND (reference sequence). Trimming removed 2 bases from V and 7 bases from J, with 12 bases in between. The CDR3 has 14 amino acids.